The 27 T cell receptor beta chains in this list originate from one sample, sequenced in a study of Graves' ophthalmopathy and Graves' hyperthyroidism. RNA served as the template for amplifying TCR beta CDR3 regions. RT-PCR was first run with HTBI primers, then multiplex PCR in a second round. TCRdb re-called the multiplex PCR reads through MiXCR, storing one row per CDR3 protein. The sample lists roughly 1.1 million distinct CDR3 sequences, 35% to 45% occurring once. Sequenced input: peripheral blood or thyroid tissue (not recorded which). These receptors originate from an adult man with Graves' hyperthyroidism.

This clonotype was seen repeatedly, ten times or more. The chain joins TRBV2 to TRBJ2-5; 11 positions match TRBD2. The ends lost 7 bases at V and 2 bases at J; junction bases unmatched: 6. CDR1 is SNHLY, CDR2 FYNNEI, per germline. The CDR3 has 15 amino acids. The CDR3 DNA reads as TGTGCCAGCATCCGCGGGACTAGCGGACAAGAGACCCAGTACTTC. This gives the protein CASIRGTSGQETQYF.

This clonotype was counted only a few times. The chain is built from TRBV24-1 and TRBJ2-2; 9 bases agree with TRBD1. This CDR3 has 16 amino acids. Germline V gives CDR1 KGHDR, CDR2 SFDVKD. With 3 bases clipped from V and 4 bases from J, the junction kept 5 bases outside the gene matches. CDR3 loop: CATSDPGQGLTGELFF. As DNA, the CDR3 is TGTGCCACCAGTGATCCGGGACAGGGTCTCACCGGGGAGCTGTTTTTT.

This clonotype was counted at least ten times. The chain uses TRBV5-1 and TRBJ1-5, with D possibly being TRBD1 (5 bases). This CDR3 has 13 amino acids. The V gene lost 4 bases and the J gene lost 6 bases, with 11 bases spanning the gap. Germline V gives CDR1 SGHRS, CDR2 YFSETQ. For the CDR3, the DNA is TGCGCCAGCAGCCAGCTGGGGGGTCAGCCCCAGCATTTT. Translating it yields CASSQLGGQPQHF.

J is TRBJ1-6 and V is TRBV6-4; no firm D call. V dropped 6 bases and J dropped 7 bases, with 10 bases sitting between them. Germline CDR1 is MRHNA and CDR2 is SNTAGT. The CDR3 is 13 amino acids. The CDR3 spells CASRAAENSPLHF. Here the CDR3 DNA reads TGTGCCAGCAGGGCGGCGGAAAATTCACCCCTCCACTTT.

The chain uses TRBV12-3 or TRBV12-4 and TRBJ1-1, with D possibly matching TRBD1 (6 bases). V was pared by 7 bases and J by 7 bases, with 13 bases between. This CDR3 is built from 12 residues. This CDR3 is CASNIGQFEAFF. The CDR3 DNA reads TGTGCCAGCAACATCGGACAGTTTGAAGCTTTCTTT.

The V gene is TRBV5-1, the J gene TRBJ1-1; possibly TRBD1 for D (5 bases). Germline CDR1 SGHRS, CDR2 YFSETQ. The V and J ends lost 6 bases and 3 bases respectively, with 21 bases between them. This CDR3 region has 16 residues. Here the CDR3 DNA reads TGCGCCAGCAAGTCGATTGGGGGTAATGAATACACTGAAGCTTTCTTT. Translated, it gives CASKSIGGNEYTEAFF.

The chain uses TRBV24-1 and TRBJ2-3; no clear D gene. CDR1 KGHDR and CDR2 SFDVKD come from the germline V gene. Trimming took off 9 bases at V and 6 bases at J, with 12 bases between the two ends. There are 12 residues in the CDR3. The CDR3 DNA reads TGTGCCACCTCCCAAACGACGGATACGCAGTATTTT. Translation gives CATSQTTDTQYF.

This chain uses TRBV2 with TRBJ1-5; D is ambiguous. CDR3 size: 10 residues. CDR1 and CDR2 (germline): SNHLY, FYNNEI. V shed 8 bases and J shed 9 bases, with 8 bases lying between them. The CDR3 DNA is TGTGCCAGCCCCCTTTGGCCCCAGCATTTT. Translated, it gives CASPLWPQHF.

This clonotype is a singleton in its sample. A much larger clone differs from this one at a single base, so this may be a read error. Here the CDR3 reads CSARGRSGKETQYF. The CDR3 nucleotides are TGCAGTGCTAGAGGTCGAAGCGGCAAAGAGACCCAGTACTTC. The chain has TRBV20-1 and TRBJ2-5; D is possibly TRBD2 (5 bases). Per the germline V gene, CDR1 is DFQATT and CDR2 is SNEGSKA (reference sequence). Trimming took 1 base from V and 3 from J, leaving 12 bases between them. This CDR3 comprises 14 residues.

This clonotype was recorded many times. This sequence joins TRBV5-8 and TRBJ2-7, with 10 positions matching TRBD2. CDR3 size: 15 residues. Germline assignment: CDR1 SGHTS and CDR2 YDEGEE. The J segment lost 1 base and the V segment lost 3 bases, leaving 4 bases of the junction unmatched. In nucleotides, the CDR3 is TGTGCCAGCAGCTATCCGGGACTAGCGTCCTACGAGCAGTACTTC. Amino acid sequence: CASSYPGLASYEQYF.

As regards this clonotype: This may be a read error, as it is one base from a much larger clone. The genes are TRBV2 and TRBJ2-2; tentative D call: TRBD1 (5 bases). The V and J ends lost 4 bases and 3 bases respectively, with 6 bases between them. Germline loops: CDR1 SNHLY, CDR2 FYNNEI. The CDR3 covers 13 residues. CDR3 coding DNA: TGTGCCAGCAGTGGACAGCACACCGGGGAGCTGTTTTTT. It specifies CASSGQHTGELFF.

This clonotype was detected a few times. The chain is built from TRBV4-1 and TRBJ1-2; 11 bases line up with TRBD1. Germline lookup yields CDR1 MGHRA and CDR2 YSYEKL. The CDR3 is made up of 14 amino acids. V lost 8 bases, J lost 2 bases, and 4 bases stayed unmatched. The CDR3 loop is CASGGTGGNYGYTF. In nucleotides, the CDR3 is TGCGCCAGCGGTGGGACAGGGGGGAACTATGGCTACACCTTC.

The chain uses TRBV24-1 and TRBJ2-7; a weak D match, TRBD2 (5 bases). The germline gives CDR1 KGHDR, CDR2 SFDVKD. The CDR3 totals 18 residues. V was trimmed by 2 bases and J by 2 bases, leaving 21 bases between them. The CDR3 is CATSDSGSSDREPYEQYF. CDR3 DNA: TGTGCCACCAGTGATTCAGGCAGTTCGGACCGGGAACCCTACGAGCAGTACTTC.

J is TRBJ1-3 and V is TRBV7-9; D ambiguous. The CDR3 runs 13 residues. Germline loops: CDR1 SEHNR, CDR2 FQNEAQ (reference sequence). V shed 6 bases and J shed 9 bases, with 15 bases lying between them. The CDR3 sequence is CASSSPNVGTIYF. As DNA, the CDR3 is TGTGCCAGCAGTTCCCCGAACGTGGGCACCATATATTTT.

This clonotype turned up a few times. J is TRBJ2-7 and V is TRBV28; TRBD1 matches 8 bases. J lost 3 bases, V lost 6 bases, and 7 bases had no gene match. The CDR3 runs 14 residues. Germline loops: CDR1 MDHEN, CDR2 SYDVKM. CDR3 coding DNA: TGTGCCAGCAGACGACAGGGGCCAAACTACGAGCAGTACTTC. It yields the protein CASRRQGPNYEQYF.

The sample holds a few counts of this clonotype. The V and J genes are TRBV10-3 and TRBJ2-5; D is unclear. This CDR3 contains 13 residues. V was cut by 1 base and J by 4 bases, with 7 bases left in between. CDR1 is ENHRY and CDR2 is SYGVKD in the germline V gene. In nucleotides, the CDR3 is TGTGCCATCAGTGAGTACGTCGGAGAGACCCAGTACTTC. This encodes CAISEYVGETQYF.

Many counts were recorded for this clonotype. This rearrangement joins TRBV7-8 to TRBJ1-5; TRBD1 agrees at 10 bases. The CDR3 is 15 amino acids. Germline V lookup: CDR1 SGHVS, CDR2 FQNEAQ. Trimming took 3 bases from V and 7 from J; bases not matched to a gene: 6. The CDR3 coding sequence is TGTGCCAGCAGCTTTCTTTCGACAGGGGGCCAGCCCCAGCATTTT. Residues: CASSFLSTGGQPQHF.

This chain connects TRBV12-3 or TRBV12-4 to TRBJ1-2; 12 bases match TRBD1. The trim removed 5 bases at V and 8 bases at J, leaving 12 bases unmatched. The CDR3 spans 16 residues. This CDR3 reads CASSPQPGTGGAGYTF. Written as DNA, the CDR3 is TGTGCCAGCAGTCCCCAACCCGGGACAGGGGGCGCCGGCTACACCTTC.

This clonotype has just a few counts. This sequence joins TRBV4-3 and TRBJ2-6; a possible D gene is TRBD2 (6 bases). There are 17 residues in the CDR3. Looked up from germline, CDR1 is LGHNA and CDR2 is YSLEER. Trimming took off 0 bases at V and 6 bases at J, with 15 bases between the two ends. DNA of the CDR3: TGCGCCAGCAGCCAAGATCGCGCGGGGCTCTCGGCCAACGTCCTGACTTTC. Protein product: CASSQDRAGLSANVLTF.

The rearrangement uses TRBV20-1 and TRBJ1-4, with D possibly TRBD1 on 5 matching bases. V lost 6 bases to trimming and J lost 8 bases, with 34 bases between them. The CDR3 extends over 19 amino acids. The germline V gene encodes CDR1 DFQATT and CDR2 SNEGSKA (reference sequence). CDR3 in amino acids: CSARDSRLATQNQLEKLFF. Written as DNA, the CDR3 is TGCAGTGCCAGGGATTCCCGTCTGGCGACTCAAAATCAGCTGGAAAAACTGTTTTTT.

This clonotype was seen more than once but under ten times. V usage is TRBV10-2 and J usage is TRBJ1-1; TRBD1 agrees at 7 bases. This CDR3 has 14 residues. J lost 1 base, V lost 7 bases, and 6 bases had no gene match. CDR1 is WSHSY, CDR2 SAAADI, per germline. CDR3: CASTTDRSNTEAFF. CDR3 DNA: TGCGCCAGCACTACGGACAGGTCGAACACTGAAGCTTTCTTT.

The table lists this clonotype with a few counts. The gene calls are TRBV30 and TRBJ2-7; 9 bases align to TRBD1. This CDR3 region has 13 residues. Trimming took 7 bases from V and 5 from J; bases not matched to a gene: 9. Germline CDR1 GTSNPN, CDR2 SVGIG (reference sequence). The CDR3 is CASRGYRGHEQYF. The CDR3 region has the DNA TGTGCCTCTCGAGGGTACAGGGGGCACGAGCAGTACTTC.

The chain recombines TRBV2 with TRBJ1-1; tentative D call: TRBD1 (6 bases). The germline CDR1 and CDR2 sequences are SNHLY and FYNNEI. This CDR3 spans 11 amino acids. DNA of the CDR3: TGTGCAACCACAGGGAGGACTGAAGCTTTCTTT. Its protein is CATTGRTEAFF.

The chain carries TRBV4-3 and TRBJ1-2; TRBD1 might be the D (5 bases). Germline V lookup: CDR1 LGHNA, CDR2 YSLEER. The V and J ends lost 0 bases and 8 bases respectively, with 16 bases between them. CDR3 length: 15 amino acids. The CDR3 here is CASSQDSGQIWGYTF. DNA of the CDR3: TGCGCCAGCAGCCAAGATTCAGGGCAGATATGGGGCTACACCTTC.

The rearrangement links TRBV10-3 to TRBJ1-6; D might be TRBD1 (5 bases). V was cut by 0 bases and J by 4 bases, with 13 bases left in between. The V gene's germline CDR1 is ENHRY and CDR2 SYGVKD. The CDR3 is made up of 17 amino acids. CDR3 loop: CAISESITGGYNSPLHF. CDR3 nucleotide sequence: TGTGCCATCAGTGAGTCGATTACCGGGGGATATAATTCACCCCTCCACTTT.

The chain carries TRBV6-5 and TRBJ1-1, with TRBD1 identical over 7 bases. This CDR3 spans 14 amino acids. The V gene end was trimmed by 6 bases and the J gene end by 3 bases; junction bases not matched to a gene: 7. Germline V lookup: CDR1 MNHEY, CDR2 SVGAGI. CDR3 region: CASRKEGADTEAFF. The CDR3 bases are TGTGCCAGCAGGAAGGAGGGGGCAGACACTGAAGCTTTCTTT.

This chain connects TRBV19 to TRBJ1-2; D may be TRBD1 (5 bases). The CDR3 totals 15 residues. Germline assignment: CDR1 LNHDA and CDR2 SQIVND (reference sequence). Trimming shortened V by 5 bases and J by 8 bases, and 21 bases separated the two germline ends. For the CDR3, the DNA is TGTGCCAGTAGTGTCGACAGCTGGGGTCCCATCGGCTACACCTTC. This encodes CASSVDSWGPIGYTF.